These 21 T cell receptor beta chains originate from one sample sequenced in a study of CD8 T cells in Susac syndrome. A quantity of about 0.45 to 1 ug RNA underwent reverse transcription using random hexamers. TCRdb analysed the immunoSEQ multiplex PCR reads with MiXCR anew, one entry per CDR3 protein. The sample yields 250,000 to 300,000 distinct CDR3 sequences, 75% to 90% seen once. Sequences were obtained from CD8+ T cells from PBMCs. These receptors all come from a human donor with multiple sclerosis.

This chain uses TRBV20-1 with TRBJ2-5; 13 nucleotides line up with TRBD2. The V gene end was trimmed by 6 bases and the J gene end by 8 bases; junction bases not matched to a gene: 15. Germline V gives CDR1 DFQATT, CDR2 SNEGSKA (reference sequence). CDR3 size: 16 residues. CDR3 sequence reads: CSARDRSGTSGITQYF. The CDR3 DNA reads as TGCAGTGCCCGGGACAGGTCCGGGACTAGCGGGATAACCCAGTACTTC.

This chain connects TRBV4-3 to TRBJ2-7; TRBD1 might be the D (5 bases). Germline CDR1 LGHNA, CDR2 YSLEER. The CDR3 runs 15 residues. V gave up 0 bases and J gave up 7 bases, with 16 bases separating them. CDR3 in DNA: TGCGCCAGCAGCCAAGACAGGGATTCCCTTAGGGAGCAGTACTTC. Its protein product is CASSQDRDSLREQYF.

In its sample, this clonotype was seen once. The chain carries TRBV20-1 and TRBJ1-5, with 8 bases lining up with TRBD1. The CDR3 sequence is 16 residues long. Germline V gene sequence: CDR1 DFQATT, CDR2 SNEGSKA (reference sequence). Unmatched junction bases numbered 7, after V lost 2 bases and J lost 1 base. CDR3 residues: CSARIDRGESNQPQHF. The CDR3 nucleotides read TGCAGTGCTAGAATAGACAGGGGCGAGAGCAATCAGCCCCAGCATTTT.

The CDR3 DNA sequence: TGTGCCAGCAGACGCACAGGGGGCGGGTACGAGCAGTACTTC. Protein: CASRRTGGGYEQYF. The rearrangement links TRBV28 to TRBJ2-7; TRBD1 matches 9 bases. The CDR3 contains 14 residues. The germline V gene has CDR1 MDHEN and CDR2 SYDVKM. The junction had 7 bases not matched to a gene; V was cut back by 6 bases and J by 4 bases.

CDR3 in amino acids: CASSLPSGDHTQYF. The CDR3 coding sequence is TGTGCCAGCAGCTTACCTAGCGGGGACCATACGCAGTATTTT. This rearrangement joins TRBV7-2 to TRBJ2-3, with TRBD2 matching over 9 bases. CDR3 length: 14 residues. J gave up 7 bases and V 2 bases, and 4 bases lay outside the gene matches. Germline CDR1 is SGHTA and CDR2 is FQGNSA.

V gene TRBV19 combines with J gene TRBJ2-1; D may be TRBD2 (5 bases). Trimming pared 3 bases from V and 6 bases from J, leaving 9 bases between. Germline V lookup: CDR1 LNHDA, CDR2 SQIVND (reference sequence). This CDR3 has 13 residues. CDR3 nucleotides: TGTGCCAGTAGTATCCTCGCGGGCAATGAGCAGTTCTTC. Translating gives CASSILAGNEQFF.

The J gene is TRBJ1-2, the V gene TRBV27, with a tentative D call TRBD1 (5 bases). Germline-derived CDR1 and CDR2 are MNHEY and SMNVEV (reference sequence). The CDR3 loop spans 12 amino acids. Trimming stripped 6 bases from V and 4 bases from J, with 9 bases between. The CDR3 DNA reads as TGTGCCAGCAGGACAGAGCTCTATGGCTACACCTTC. Amino acid sequence: CASRTELYGYTF.

The V and J genes are TRBV24-1 and TRBJ1-5, with D unresolved. Trimming shortened V by 9 bases and J by 7 bases, and 21 bases separated the two germline ends. The CDR3 is made up of 15 amino acids. CDR1 KGHDR and CDR2 SFDVKD come from the germline V gene. The CDR3 region is CATLQRVFWYQPQHF. CDR3 DNA sequence: TGTGCCACCCTCCAAAGAGTTTTTTGGTACCAGCCCCAGCATTTT.

The V call is TRBV4-3, the J call TRBJ2-3, with 7 bases identical to TRBD1. Trimming removed 2 bases from V and 1 base from J; junction bases left unmatched: 9. CDR1 and CDR2 from the germline V gene are LGHNA and YSLEER. CDR3 length: 17 amino acids. The CDR3 reads CASSQFRQGRGTDTQYF. Written as DNA, the CDR3 is TGCGCCAGCAGCCAATTCCGACAGGGCCGGGGCACAGATACGCAGTATTTT.

The DNA for the CDR3 is TGTGCCAGCAGTAGCGGGGCGTGGGAGACCCAGTACTTC. As protein: CASSSGAWETQYF. The rearrangement joins TRBV6-2 or TRBV6-3 to TRBJ2-5; 7 bases agree with TRBD2. The V gene's germline CDR1 is MNHEY and CDR2 SVGEGT. The CDR3 sequence is 13 residues long. The trim removed 5 bases at V and 5 bases at J, leaving 5 bases unmatched.

This chain joins TRBV6-5 and TRBJ2-5; 7 nucleotides agree with TRBD2. Per germline, CDR1 MNHEY and CDR2 SVGAGI. The J segment lost 9 bases and the V segment lost 10 bases, leaving 8 bases of the junction unmatched. This CDR3 has 11 amino acids. CDR3 protein: CATRGGGAQYF. DNA for the CDR3: TGTGCCACCCGCGGGGGAGGGGCCCAGTACTTC.

V and J are TRBV9 and TRBJ2-1; the D gene is possibly TRBD1 (6 bases). V dropped 3 bases and J dropped 6 bases, with 10 bases sitting between them. CDR3 length equals 13 residues. The V gene's germline CDR1 is SGDLS and CDR2 YYNGEE. CDR3 in DNA: TGTGCCAGCAGCGGTTCAGGGGCCAATGAGCAGTTCTTC. Its translation is CASSGSGANEQFF.

The rearrangement uses TRBV6-2 or TRBV6-3 and TRBJ1-3; D unclear. CDR3 size: 15 residues. V lost 5 bases to trimming and J lost 0 bases, with 11 bases between them. Germline lookup yields CDR1 MNHEY and CDR2 SVGEGT. The CDR3 loop is CASSRPGSSGNTIYF. The CDR3, as DNA: TGTGCCAGCAGTCGGCCGGGATCCTCTGGAAACACCATATATTTT.

The rearrangement uses TRBV2 and TRBJ1-2; D gene uncertain. CDR1 is SNHLY, CDR2 FYNNEI, per germline. The CDR3 is 12 residues long. The DNA of the CDR3 is TGTGGGACGCAAGCCGGGGTCTATGGCTACACCTTC. Protein sequence: CGTQAGVYGYTF.

J is TRBJ2-5 and V is TRBV2; 7 nucleotides agree with TRBD2. The V segment lost 5 bases and the J segment 1 base; nucleotides outside the gene matches: 13. The CDR3 runs 17 residues. The germline V gene encodes CDR1 SNHLY and CDR2 FYNNEI. The CDR3 protein is CASSPGEWGGLQETQYF. The DNA of the CDR3 is TGTGCCAGCAGTCCCGGGGAGTGGGGGGGTCTCCAAGAGACCCAGTACTTC. The full variable domain, its missing parts supplied by reference TRBV2 and TRBJ2-5, is EPEVTQTPSHQVTQMGQEVILRCVPISNHLYFYWYRQILGQKVEFLVSFYNNEISEKSEIFDDQFSVERPDGSNFTLKIRSTKLEDSAMYFCASSPGEWGGLQETQYFGPGTRLLVL.

This CDR3 reads CATSRATNEKLFF. CDR3 nucleotides: TGTGCCACCAGCAGGGCAACTAATGAAAAACTGTTTTTT. This rearrangement joins TRBV15 to TRBJ1-4; D gene ambiguous. The germline V gene has CDR1 LNHNV and CDR2 YYDKDF (reference sequence). The CDR3 totals 13 residues. V shed 3 bases and J shed 0 bases, with 2 bases lying between them.

Regarding this clonotype: One end of the junction varies from germline; a read error may be responsible. This chain uses TRBV15 with TRBJ2-7, with D uncertain. Per germline, CDR1 LNHNV and CDR2 YYDKDF (reference sequence). The CDR3 is 15 residues long. The CDR3 protein is CATSRDRGSSSEQYF. CDR3 nucleotides: TGTGCCACCAGCAGAGATAGAGGCAGCTCCTCCGAGCAGTACTTC.

The chain combines TRBV5-4 with TRBJ1-1; D remains ambiguous. Between the trimmed V and J ends, which lost 4 bases and 1 base, there was a span of 14 bases. Germline values: CDR1 SGHNT, CDR2 YYREEE (reference sequence). The CDR3 contains 15 residues. CDR3 sequence (DNA): TGTGCCAGCAGCCTCGTTTTGGGTCCGAACACTGAAGCTTTCTTT. Translated, it gives CASSLVLGPNTEAFF.

J is TRBJ2-7 and V is TRBV4-3; 9 nucleotides line up with TRBD2. V was clipped by 0 bases and J by 1 base; unmatched bases: 4. The CDR3 extends over 16 amino acids. Germline V gene sequence: CDR1 LGHNA, CDR2 YSLEER. The CDR3 nucleotides are TGCGCCAGCAGCCAAGACTGGCTAGCGGGGTCCTACGAGCAGTACTTC. Protein product: CASSQDWLAGSYEQYF.

This sequence joins TRBV6-1 and TRBJ1-5, with D unresolved. Per germline, CDR1 MNHNS and CDR2 SASEGT. The CDR3 is made up of 12 amino acids. The V gene lost 7 bases and the J gene lost 6 bases, with 10 bases spanning the gap. The CDR3 region is CASNGPGQPQHF. The CDR3, as DNA: TGTGCCAGCAACGGGCCGGGTCAGCCCCAGCATTTT.

This clonotype has just a few counts. The chain couples TRBV5-4 to TRBJ2-1; the D is unclear. Per the germline V gene, CDR1 is SGHNT and CDR2 is YYREEE (reference sequence). This CDR3 region has 12 residues. V dropped 0 bases and J dropped 12 bases, with 10 bases sitting between them. The CDR3 nucleotides read TGTGCCAGCAGCTTGGGTGCTATGGGGCAGTTCTTC. Residues: CASSLGAMGQFF.